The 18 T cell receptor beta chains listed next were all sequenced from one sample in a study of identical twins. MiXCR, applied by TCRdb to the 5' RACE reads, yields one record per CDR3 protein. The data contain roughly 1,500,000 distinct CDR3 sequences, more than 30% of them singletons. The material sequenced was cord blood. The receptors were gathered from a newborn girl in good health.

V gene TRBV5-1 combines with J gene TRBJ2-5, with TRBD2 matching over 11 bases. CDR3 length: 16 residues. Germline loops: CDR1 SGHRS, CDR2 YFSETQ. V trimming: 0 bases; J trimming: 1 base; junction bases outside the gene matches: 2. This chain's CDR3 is CASSLVAGGPQETQYF. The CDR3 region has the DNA TGCGCCAGCAGCTTGGTAGCGGGAGGGCCCCAAGAGACCCAGTACTTC. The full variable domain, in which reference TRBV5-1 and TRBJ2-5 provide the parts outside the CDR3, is KAGVTQTPRYLIKTRGQQVTLSCSPISGHRSVSWYQQTPGQGLQFLFEYFSETQRNKGNFPGRFSGRQFSNSRSEMNVSTLELGDSALYLCASSLVAGGPQETQYFGPGTRLLVL.

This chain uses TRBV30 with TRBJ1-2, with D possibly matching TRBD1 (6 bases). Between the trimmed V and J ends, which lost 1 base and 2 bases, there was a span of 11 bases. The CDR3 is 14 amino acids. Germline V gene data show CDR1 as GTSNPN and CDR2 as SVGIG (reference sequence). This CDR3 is CAWSARGGNYGYTF. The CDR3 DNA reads TGTGCCTGGAGTGCCAGGGGAGGGAACTATGGCTACACCTTC. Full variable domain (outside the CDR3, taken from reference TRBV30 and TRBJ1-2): SQTIHQWPATLVQPVGSPLSLECTVEGTSNPNLYWYRQAAGRGLQLLFYSVGIGQISSEVPQNLSASRPQDRQFILSSKKLLLSDSGFYLCAWSARGGNYGYTFGSGTRLTVV.

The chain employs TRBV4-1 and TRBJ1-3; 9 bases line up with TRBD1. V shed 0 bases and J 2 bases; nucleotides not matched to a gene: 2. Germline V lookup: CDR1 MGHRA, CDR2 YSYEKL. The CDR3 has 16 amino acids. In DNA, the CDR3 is TGCGCCAGCAGCCAAGAAGGGACAGGGACTGGAAACACCATATATTTT. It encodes CASSQEGTGTGNTIYF.

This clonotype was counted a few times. The CDR3: CSAKTGTSSGTQYF. The DNA of the CDR3 is TGCAGTGCGAAGACCGGGACTAGCTCCGGTACGCAGTATTTT. This rearrangement joins TRBV20-1 to TRBJ2-3; 9 bases agree with TRBD2. V gave up 6 bases and J gave up 8 bases; unmatched junction bases: 12. From germline, CDR1 is DFQATT and CDR2 SNEGSKA (reference sequence). CDR3 length: 14 residues.

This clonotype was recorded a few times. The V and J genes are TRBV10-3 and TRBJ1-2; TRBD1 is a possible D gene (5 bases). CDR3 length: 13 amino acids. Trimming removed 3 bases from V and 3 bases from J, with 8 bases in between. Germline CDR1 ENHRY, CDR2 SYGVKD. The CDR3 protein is CAISDSRDYGYTF. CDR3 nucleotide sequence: TGTGCCATCAGTGATTCCAGGGACTATGGCTACACCTTC.

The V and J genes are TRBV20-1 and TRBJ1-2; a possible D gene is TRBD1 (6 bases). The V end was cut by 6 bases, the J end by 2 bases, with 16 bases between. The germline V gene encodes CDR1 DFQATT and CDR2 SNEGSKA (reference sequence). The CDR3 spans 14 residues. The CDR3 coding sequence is TGCAGTGCCACGACGGGGGCCGGGAACTATGGCTACACCTTC. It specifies CSATTGAGNYGYTF.

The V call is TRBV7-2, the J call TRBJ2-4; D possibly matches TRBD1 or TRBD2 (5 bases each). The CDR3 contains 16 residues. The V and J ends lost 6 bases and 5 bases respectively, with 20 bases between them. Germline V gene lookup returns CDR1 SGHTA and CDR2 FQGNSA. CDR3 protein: CASSSTGAPGQNIQYF. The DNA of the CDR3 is TGTGCCAGCAGTAGCACCGGCGCACCGGGACAAAACATTCAGTACTTC.

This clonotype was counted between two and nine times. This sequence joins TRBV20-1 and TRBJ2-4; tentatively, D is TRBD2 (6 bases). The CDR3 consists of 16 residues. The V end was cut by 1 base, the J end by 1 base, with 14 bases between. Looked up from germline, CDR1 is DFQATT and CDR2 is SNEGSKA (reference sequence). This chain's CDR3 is CSARGPGVGAKNIQYF. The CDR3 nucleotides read TGCAGTGCTAGAGGCCCGGGAGTAGGGGCCAAAAACATTCAGTACTTC.

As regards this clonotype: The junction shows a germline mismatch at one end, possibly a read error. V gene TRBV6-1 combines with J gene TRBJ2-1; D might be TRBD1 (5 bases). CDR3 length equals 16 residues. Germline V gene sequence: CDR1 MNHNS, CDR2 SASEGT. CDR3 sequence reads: CAGSEAQGLSYNEQFF. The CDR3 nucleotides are TGTGCCGGCAGTGAAGCCCAGGGTCTTTCCTACAATGAGCAGTTCTTC.

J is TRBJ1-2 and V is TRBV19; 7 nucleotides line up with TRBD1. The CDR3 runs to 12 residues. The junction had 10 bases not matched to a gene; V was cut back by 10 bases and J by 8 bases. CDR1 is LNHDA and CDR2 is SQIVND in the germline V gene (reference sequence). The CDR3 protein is CATRDRVNGYTF. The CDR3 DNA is TGTGCCACAAGAGACAGGGTTAACGGCTACACCTTC. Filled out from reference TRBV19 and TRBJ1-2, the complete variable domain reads DGGITQSPKYLFRKEGQNVTLSCEQNLNHDAMYWYRQDPGQGLRLIYYSQIVNDFQKGDIAEGYSVSREKKESFPLTVTSAQKNPTAFYLCATRDRVNGYTFGSGTRLTVV.

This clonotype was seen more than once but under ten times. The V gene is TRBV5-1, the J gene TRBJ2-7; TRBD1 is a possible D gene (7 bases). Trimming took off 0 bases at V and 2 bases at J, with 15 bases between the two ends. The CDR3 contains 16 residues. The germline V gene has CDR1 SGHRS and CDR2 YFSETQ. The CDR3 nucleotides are TGCGCCAGCAGCTTGGCCTTTGCAGGGGGGCCCTACGAGCAGTACTTC. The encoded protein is CASSLAFAGGPYEQYF.

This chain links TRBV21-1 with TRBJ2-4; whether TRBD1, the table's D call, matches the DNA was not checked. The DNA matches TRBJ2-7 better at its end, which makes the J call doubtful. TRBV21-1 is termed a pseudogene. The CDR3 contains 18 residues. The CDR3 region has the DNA TGTGCCAGCAGCGAAAAGCCGCGACGGGGGGACAGGGACTACGAGCAGTACTTC. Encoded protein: CASSEKPRRGDRDYEQYF.

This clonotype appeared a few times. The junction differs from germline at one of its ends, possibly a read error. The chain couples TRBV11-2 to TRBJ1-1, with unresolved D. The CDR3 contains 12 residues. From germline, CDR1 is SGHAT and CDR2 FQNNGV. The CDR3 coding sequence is TGTGCTAGCAGCTTTTATGACACTGAAGCTTTCTTT. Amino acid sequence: CASSFYDTEAFF.

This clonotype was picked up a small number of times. CDR3 DNA: TGTGCCAGCAGCTTTCGACTAGCCGGGTACGATGAGCAGTTCTTC. This sequence encodes CASSFRLAGYDEQFF. The gene calls are TRBV9 and TRBJ2-1; 7 bases are a match to TRBD2. Germline V gene sequence: CDR1 SGDLS, CDR2 YYNGEE. V lost 4 bases and J lost 8; bases outside the gene matches: 12. The CDR3 runs to 15 residues.

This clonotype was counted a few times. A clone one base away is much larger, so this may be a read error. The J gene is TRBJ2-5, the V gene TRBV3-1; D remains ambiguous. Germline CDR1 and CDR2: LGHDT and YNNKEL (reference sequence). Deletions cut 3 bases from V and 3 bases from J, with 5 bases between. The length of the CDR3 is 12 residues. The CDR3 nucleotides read TGTGCCAGCAGCCAGATCGAAGAGACCCAGTACTTC. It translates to CASSQIEETQYF.

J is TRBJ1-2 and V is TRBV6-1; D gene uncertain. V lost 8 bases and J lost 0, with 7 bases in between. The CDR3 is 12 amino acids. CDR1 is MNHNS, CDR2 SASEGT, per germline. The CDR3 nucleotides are TGTGCCAGCCGGGAGACTAACTATGGCTACACCTTC. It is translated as CASRETNYGYTF.

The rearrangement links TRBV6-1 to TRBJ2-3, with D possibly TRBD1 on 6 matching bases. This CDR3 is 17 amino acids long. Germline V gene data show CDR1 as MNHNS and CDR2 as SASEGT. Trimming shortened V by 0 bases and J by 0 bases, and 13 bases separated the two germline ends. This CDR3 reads CASSEAYRDHSTDTQYF. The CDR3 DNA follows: TGTGCCAGCAGTGAAGCGTACAGGGACCATAGCACAGATACGCAGTATTTT.

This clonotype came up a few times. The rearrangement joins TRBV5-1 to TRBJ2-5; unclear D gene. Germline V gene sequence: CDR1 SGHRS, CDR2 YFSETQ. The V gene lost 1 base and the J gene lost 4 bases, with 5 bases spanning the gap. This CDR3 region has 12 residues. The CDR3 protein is CASSLWPETQYF. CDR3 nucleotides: TGCGCCAGCAGCTTGTGGCCAGAGACCCAGTACTTC.